The clone carrying this T cell receptor (beta chain) occurred a few times. Its antigen is as yet unknown. The PCR employed 60 Vbeta primers together with 13 Jbeta primers. Libraries were prepared by immunoSEQ multiplex PCR; TCRdb keeps only in-frame clonotypes and omits some of them. This repertoire shows some 150,000 clones, approximately 80% found once; its top ten account for 3.7%. Germline-derived CDR1 and CDR2 are LNHDA and SQIVND (reference sequence). The CDR3 covers 15 residues. V shed 3 bases and J 6 bases; nucleotides not matched to a gene: 7. This sample was taken from a study of cytomegalovirus exposure and HLA in healthy donors. Points from the study as a whole: The study designated roughly 150 TCR beta chains cytomegalovirus-associated.

This sequence joins TRBV19 and TRBJ2-3; 9 bases line up with TRBD2. The source material was PBMCs. The source is a young man in good health and CMV-seropositive. In nucleotides, the CDR3 is TGTGCCAGTAGTATCCAGGGACTAGCAGGGGATACGCAGTATTTT. Encoded protein: CASSIQGLAGDTQYF.